A selection of T cell receptor beta chains follows, all from one sample in a study of CD8 T cells in ankylosing spondylitis. TCRdb re-analysed the 5' RACE reads in MiXCR, keeping a single row per CDR3 protein. The data contain 150,000 to 200,000 distinct CDR3 sequences, roughly 18% of them seen just once; the ten biggest clones take up roughly 8%. Material for sequencing was blood, either unsorted or a sorted T cell fraction (not recorded which). The receptors were sampled from a male donor with ankylosing spondylitis or in good health (not recorded which). Both conserved end residues are trimmed from each CDR3.

j_call,v_call,cdr3_aa
TRBJ1-4,TRBV27,ASSLKAGTTNEKLF
TRBJ1-1,TRBV7-2,ASSHGTRNTEAF
TRBJ1-1,TRBV5-6,ASSLEGTGAF
TRBJ2-3,TRBV7-2,ASRLTSGRARDTQY
TRBJ2-1,TRBV20-1,SAFDNEQF
TRBJ1-5,TRBV29-1,SAIQDTHNQPQH
TRBJ2-3,TRBV29-1,SVEASGESTDTQY
TRBJ1-3,TRBV6-1,ASSDHSPFGNTIY
TRBJ2-4,TRBV30,AWSNSGRLDIQY
TRBJ2-1,TRBV2,ASIAGTGTNEQF
TRBJ2-7,TRBV28,ASSLAAYEQY
TRBJ2-7,TRBV28,ASSLYGGGIGEQY
TRBJ2-5,TRBV20-1,SASLGQGETQY
TRBJ2-1,TRBV24-1,ATSDRGRGHYNEQF
TRBJ2-5,TRBV5-1,ASSFSRVQETQY
TRBJ1-4,TRBV6-6,ASSYSTNEKLF
TRBJ2-5,TRBV5-1,ASSSTMWETQY
TRBJ2-7,TRBV4-1,ASRGSGSYEQY
TRBJ2-7,TRBV5-1,ASSLQSYEQY
TRBJ2-2,TRBV20-1,SARPGTVNTGELF
TRBJ2-3,TRBV5-1,ASSSGAADTQY
TRBJ1-1,TRBV4-1,ASSQGDVFLEAF
TRBJ2-2,TRBV10-3,AISELGANTGELF
TRBJ2-5,TRBV12-3/TRBV12-4,ASSSSGQETQY
TRBJ1-4,TRBV7-9,ASSGGYGEKLF
TRBJ2-5,TRBV6-2/TRBV6-3,ASSRGGVVETQY
TRBJ2-7,TRBV4-2,ASSLSYRDRGAYEQY
TRBJ2-1,TRBV29-1,SVTGLAAYNEQF
TRBJ2-3,TRBV9,VSSAGSRTDTQY
TRBJ2-6,TRBV28,ASKDGFSGANVLT
TRBJ1-5,TRBV6-5,ASSARGGNQPQH
TRBJ2-7,TRBV20-1,SARELGLI
TRBJ2-1,TRBV18,ASSSAGTRSSYNEQF
TRBJ1-2,TRBV4-2,ASSQDWAGLSGYT
TRBJ2-3,TRBV28,ASRIRADTQY
TRBJ2-1,TRBV11-3,ASSFRVAGLGEQF
TRBJ1-4,TRBV6-1,ASSRGQGSEKLF
TRBJ2-7,TRBV18,ASSPTAGNHEQY
TRBJ1-1,TRBV5-1,ASSLDGDPRKLNTEAF
TRBJ1-4,TRBV6-6,ASTNPGQKKLF
TRBJ2-2,TRBV4-2,ASSQGKFDTGELF
TRBJ2-4,TRBV29-1,SVRRTGQNIQY
TRBJ2-7,TRBV6-1,ASSNRKAGGSYEQY
TRBJ2-2,TRBV5-1,ASSFAGGTGELF
TRBJ1-1,TRBV3-1,ASSRSSGTEAF